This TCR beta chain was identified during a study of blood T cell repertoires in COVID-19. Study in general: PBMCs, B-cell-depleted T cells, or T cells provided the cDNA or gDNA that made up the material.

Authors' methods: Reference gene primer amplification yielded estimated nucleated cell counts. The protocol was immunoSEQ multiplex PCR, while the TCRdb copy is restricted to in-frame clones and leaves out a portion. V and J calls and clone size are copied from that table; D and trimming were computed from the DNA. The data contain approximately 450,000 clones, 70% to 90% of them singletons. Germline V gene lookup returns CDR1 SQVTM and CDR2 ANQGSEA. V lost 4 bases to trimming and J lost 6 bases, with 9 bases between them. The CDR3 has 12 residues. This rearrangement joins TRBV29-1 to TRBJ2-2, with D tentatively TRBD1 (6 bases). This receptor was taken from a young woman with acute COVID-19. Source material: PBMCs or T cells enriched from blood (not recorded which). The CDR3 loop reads CSVVGTPGELFF. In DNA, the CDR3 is TGCAGCGTTGTCGGGACACCCGGGGAGCTGTTTTTT.